The entry below describes one T cell receptor beta chain. Its target is not known. This specimen belongs to a study of shared clonotypes between healthy human individuals. Whole-study findings and limits: An effect of sequencing depth on clonotype sharing among donors was expected. Researchers sampled only blood; tissue repertoires likely differ. Some naive CD4 clonotypes, roughly 4.8%, turned up in common across a few donors.

This CDR3 region has 15 residues. Germline assignment: CDR1 KGHSH and CDR2 LQKENI. The J segment lost 6 bases and the V segment lost 2 bases, leaving 4 bases of the junction unmatched. Investigators spread the genomic DNA of each subset evenly over several immunoSEQ plates. Produced via immunoSEQ multiplex PCR; TCRdb's table is partial and in-frame only. The sample lists about 730,000 clones, around 77% occurring once. Material: memory CD4+ T cells sorted from blood. Specified subset: CD45RA-negative fraction. The origin of this receptor is a woman aged 25 to 39 in good health. The chain uses TRBV18 and TRBJ2-2; 9 positions agree with TRBD2. Here the CDR3 reads CASSPGEREAGELFF. In DNA form, the CDR3 reads TGTGCCAGCTCACCAGGAGAGCGGGAGGCCGGGGAGCTGTTTTTT.